A single sample gave rise to the 12 T cell receptor beta chains below, sequenced in a study of cytomegalovirus exposure and HLA in healthy donors. Method: immunoSEQ multiplex PCR; TCRdb's copy keeps in-frame clones and lacks some. This table holds 150,000 to 200,000 clones, about 83% found once. Sequencing was performed on PBMCs. The source is a woman between 18 and 29 years old in good health and CMV-seronegative.

The V call is TRBV14, the J call TRBJ1-1, with 7 bases identical to TRBD1. V shed 3 bases and J 1 base; nucleotides not matched to a gene: 2. The germline V gene has CDR1 SGHDN and CDR2 FVKESK. The CDR3 runs to 14 residues. The CDR3 sequence: CASSQGQWNTEAFF. CDR3 coding DNA: TGTGCCAGCAGCCAGGGACAGTGGAACACTGAAGCTTTCTTT.

V is TRBV5-1 and J is TRBJ2-7; 7 nucleotides agree with TRBD1. Germline V gene data show CDR1 as SGHRS and CDR2 as YFSETQ. The CDR3 loop spans 15 amino acids. V lost 4 bases and J lost 4; bases outside the gene matches: 11. DNA of the CDR3: TGCGCCAGCAGCCGAGACGGGACAGCGCTTTACGAGCAGTACTTC. Residues: CASSRDGTALYEQYF.

The V and J genes are TRBV5-1 and TRBJ2-3; 8 bases line up with TRBD2. Germline values: CDR1 SGHRS, CDR2 YFSETQ. The CDR3 sequence is 16 residues long. J was trimmed by 2 bases and V by 0 bases; bases with no gene match: 5. CDR3 coding DNA: TGCGCCAGCAGCTTGGAAGCGGGGGCACCCACAGATACGCAGTATTTT. It encodes CASSLEAGAPTDTQYF. The full variable domain, rest sourced from reference TRBV5-1 and TRBJ2-3, is KAGVTQTPRYLIKTRGQQVTLSCSPISGHRSVSWYQQTPGQGLQFLFEYFSETQRNKGNFPGRFSGRQFSNSRSEMNVSTLELGDSALYLCASSLEAGAPTDTQYFGPGTRLTVL.

A remark on this clone: The sample holds other DNA sequences that translate to the same CDR3. This rearrangement joins TRBV7-8 to TRBJ2-5; 9 bases are a match to TRBD1. The CDR3 runs to 16 residues. V lost 0 bases, J lost 2 bases, and 4 bases stayed unmatched. Germline CDR1 and CDR2: SGHVS and FQNEAQ. Here the CDR3 reads CASSLAGTGRQETQYF. The CDR3 DNA is TGTGCCAGCAGCTTAGCAGGGACAGGGAGGCAAGAGACCCAGTACTTC.

The chain has TRBV5-1 and TRBJ2-1; no definite D call. The CDR3 runs 11 residues. Germline CDR1 SGHRS, CDR2 YFSETQ. V dropped 1 base and J dropped 7 bases, with 3 bases sitting between them. As DNA, the CDR3 is TGCGCCAGCAGCTTGCAGAATGAGCAGTTCTTC. This encodes CASSLQNEQFF.

The CDR3 here is CASRLTGRNEKLFF. The CDR3 DNA follows: TGTGCCAGCAGGCTGACAGGGCGGAATGAAAAACTGTTTTTT. The gene calls are TRBV11-2 and TRBJ1-4; 7 nucleotides agree with TRBD1. Germline V gene lookup returns CDR1 SGHAT and CDR2 FQNNGV. The ends lost 6 bases at V and 5 bases at J; junction bases unmatched: 6. The CDR3 loop spans 14 amino acids.

This chain uses TRBV11-3 with TRBJ2-7, with 7 nucleotides matching TRBD1. The junction had 1 base not matched to a gene; V was cut back by 2 bases and J by 3 bases. Germline CDR1 is SGHNT and CDR2 is YENEEA. CDR3 size: 13 residues. CDR3 protein: CASSLHRGYEQYF. In DNA, the CDR3 is TGTGCCAGCAGCTTACACAGGGGCTACGAGCAGTACTTC.

J is TRBJ1-5 and V is TRBV2; D is unclear. Trimming removed 5 bases at V and 6 bases at J, with 14 bases between. The CDR3 is 14 amino acids. Germline assignment: CDR1 SNHLY and CDR2 FYNNEI. The CDR3 loop is CASSPAGLGQPQHF. The CDR3 nucleotides read TGTGCCAGCAGTCCTGCAGGTTTGGGTCAGCCCCAGCATTTT.

As DNA, the CDR3 is TGTGCCAGCAGTGGTATATTGAGGGGGCCCGTTAGGGAGCTGTTTTTT. Translation: CASSGILRGPVRELFF. The chain has TRBV2 and TRBJ2-2, with 7 bases identical to TRBD1. The CDR3 contains 16 residues. The J segment lost 9 bases and the V segment lost 4 bases, leaving 14 bases of the junction unmatched. Germline CDR1 SNHLY, CDR2 FYNNEI.

The V and J genes are TRBV30 and TRBJ2-7; 10 nucleotides agree with TRBD2. V shed 3 bases, J shed 5 bases, and the junction held 1 base outside the gene matches. The CDR3 runs 12 residues. Germline V gene data show CDR1 as GTSNPN and CDR2 as SVGIG (reference sequence). The CDR3 protein is CAWSTSGDEQYF. CDR3 in DNA: TGTGCCTGGAGCACTAGCGGGGACGAGCAGTACTTC.

This chain links TRBV6-4 with TRBJ2-7; TRBD1 matches 11 bases. V shed 3 bases, J shed 3 bases, and the junction held 4 bases outside the gene matches. CDR3 size: 15 residues. The germline V gene encodes CDR1 MRHNA and CDR2 SNTAGT. Written as DNA, the CDR3 is TGTGCCAGCAGTGAATTAGGGACAGGGGGCTACGAGCAGTACTTC. It translates to CASSELGTGGYEQYF.

The V gene is TRBV6-4, the J gene TRBJ2-3; tentative D call: TRBD2 (6 bases). Per the germline V gene, CDR1 is MRHNA and CDR2 is SNTAGT. The CDR3 extends over 14 amino acids. Trimming pared 6 bases from V and 3 bases from J, leaving 13 bases between. CDR3 loop: CASSRRDFTDTQYF. In nucleotides, the CDR3 is TGTGCCAGCAGCCGTAGGGACTTTACAGATACGCAGTATTTT.